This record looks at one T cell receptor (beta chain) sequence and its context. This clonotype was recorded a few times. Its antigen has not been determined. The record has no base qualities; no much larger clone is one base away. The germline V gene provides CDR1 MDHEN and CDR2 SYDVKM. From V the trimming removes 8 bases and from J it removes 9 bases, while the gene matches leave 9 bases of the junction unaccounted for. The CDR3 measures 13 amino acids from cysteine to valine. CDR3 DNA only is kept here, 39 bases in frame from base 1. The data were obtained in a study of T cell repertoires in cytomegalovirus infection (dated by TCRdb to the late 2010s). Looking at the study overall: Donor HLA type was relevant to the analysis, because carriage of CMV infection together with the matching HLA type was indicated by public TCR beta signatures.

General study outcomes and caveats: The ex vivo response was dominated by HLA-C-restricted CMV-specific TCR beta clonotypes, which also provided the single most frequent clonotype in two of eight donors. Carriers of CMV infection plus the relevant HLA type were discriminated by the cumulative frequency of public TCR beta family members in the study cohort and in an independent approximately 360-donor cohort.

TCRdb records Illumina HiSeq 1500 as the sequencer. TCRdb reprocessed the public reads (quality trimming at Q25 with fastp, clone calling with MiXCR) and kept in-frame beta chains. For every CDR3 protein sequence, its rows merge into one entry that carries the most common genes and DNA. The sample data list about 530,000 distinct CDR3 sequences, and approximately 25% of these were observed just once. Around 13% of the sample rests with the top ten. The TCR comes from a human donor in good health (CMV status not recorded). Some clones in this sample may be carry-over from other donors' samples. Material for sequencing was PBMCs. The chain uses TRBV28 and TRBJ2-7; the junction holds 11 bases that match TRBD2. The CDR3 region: CASATTSGAGQYV. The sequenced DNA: TGTGCCAGCGCAACGACTAGCGGGGCGGGGCAGTACGTC.